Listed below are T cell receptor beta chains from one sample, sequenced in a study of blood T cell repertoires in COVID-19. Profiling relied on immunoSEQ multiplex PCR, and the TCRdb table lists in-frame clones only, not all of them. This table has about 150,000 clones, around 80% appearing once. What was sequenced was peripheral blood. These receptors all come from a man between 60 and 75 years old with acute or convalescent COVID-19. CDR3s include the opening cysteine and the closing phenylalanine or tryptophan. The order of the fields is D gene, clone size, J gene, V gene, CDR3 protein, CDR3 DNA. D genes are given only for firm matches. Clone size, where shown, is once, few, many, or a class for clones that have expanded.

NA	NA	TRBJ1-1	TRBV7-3	CASSLTAGLNTEAFF	TGTGCCAGCAGCTTAACAGCAGGGCTGAACACTGAAGCTTTCTTT
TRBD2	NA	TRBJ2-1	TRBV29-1	CSAHRAGAGTYNEQFF	TGCAGCGCCCACCGAGCGGGAGCGGGGACCTACAATGAGCAGTTCTTC
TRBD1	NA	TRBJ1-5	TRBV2	CASRGGWVNQPQHF	TGTGCCAGCAGAGGGGGCTGGGTCAATCAGCCCCAGCATTTT
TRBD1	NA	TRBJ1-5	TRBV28	CASTPDRVQPQHF	TGTGCCAGCACCCCGGACAGGGTCCAGCCCCAGCATTTT
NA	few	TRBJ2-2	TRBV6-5	CASTANTGELFF	TGTGCCAGCACCGCGAACACCGGGGAGCTGTTTTTT
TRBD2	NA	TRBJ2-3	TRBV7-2	CASSLTSGATQYF	TGTGCCAGCAGCTTGACTAGCGGGGCTACGCAGTATTTT
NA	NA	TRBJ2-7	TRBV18	CASSPRDSVGEQYF	TGTGCCAGCTCACCACGGGATAGCGTGGGCGAGCAGTACTTC
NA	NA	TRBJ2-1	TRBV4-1	CASSQGIEAYNEQFF	TGCGCCAGCAGCCAAGGTATCGAGGCTTACAATGAGCAGTTCTTC
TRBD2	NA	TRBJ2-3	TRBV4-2	CASSPTSGEGRTDTQYF	TGTGCCAGCAGCCCCACTTCTGGGGAGGGCCGCACAGATACGCAGTATTTT
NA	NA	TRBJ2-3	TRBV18	CASLPLGLGTDTQYF	TGTGCCAGCTTACCATTGGGGCTAGGCACAGATACGCAGTATTTT
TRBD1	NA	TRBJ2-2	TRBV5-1	CASSRTGGNTGELFF	TGCGCCAGCAGCCGGACAGGCGGGAACACCGGGGAGCTGTTTTTT
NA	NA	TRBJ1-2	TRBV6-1	CASSEAPRVYGYTF	TGTGCCAGCAGTGAAGCGCCCAGGGTCTATGGCTACACCTTC
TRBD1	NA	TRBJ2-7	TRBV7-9	CASSPGTDYEQYF	TGTGCCAGCAGTCCCGGGACAGACTACGAGCAGTACTTC
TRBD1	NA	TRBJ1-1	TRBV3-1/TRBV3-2	CASSQEGGRGNTEAFF	TGTGCCAGCAGCCAAGAAGGGGGCCGAGGTAACACTGAAGCTTTCTTT
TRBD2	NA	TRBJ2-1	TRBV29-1	CSVVWLAGYNEQFF	TGCAGCGTTGTTTGGCTAGCGGGGTACAATGAGCAGTTCTTC
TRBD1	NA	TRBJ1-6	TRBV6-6	CASRRTGLNSPLHF	TGTGCCAGCAGGCGGACAGGCCTCAATTCACCCCTCCACTTT
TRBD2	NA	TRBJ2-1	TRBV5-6	CASSLASGERQFF	TGTGCCAGCAGCTTAGCTAGCGGGGAGCGGCAGTTCTTC
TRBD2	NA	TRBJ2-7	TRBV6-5	CASSYSAGVNYEQYF	TGTGCCAGCAGTTACTCGGCGGGAGTGAACTACGAGCAGTACTTC
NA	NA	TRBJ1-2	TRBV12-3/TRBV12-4	CASSPPLYYGYTF	TGTGCCAGCAGTCCGCCTCTATACTATGGCTACACCTTC
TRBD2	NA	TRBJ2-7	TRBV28	CASRGGTSGRSNEQYF	TGTGCCAGCAGGGGCGGGACTAGCGGGAGATCGAACGAGCAGTACTTC
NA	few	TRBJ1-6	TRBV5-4	CASSRYESPSPLHF	TGTGCCAGCAGCCGTTATGAGTCCCCTTCACCCCTCCACTTT
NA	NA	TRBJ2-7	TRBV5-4	CASSLGLPGTEQYF	TGTGCCAGCAGCTTGGGCCTACCAGGGACAGAGCAGTACTTC
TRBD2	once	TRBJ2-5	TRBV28	CASSLTSGRAYETQYF	TGTGCCAGCAGTCTGACTAGCGGGAGGGCCTATGAGACCCAGTACTTC
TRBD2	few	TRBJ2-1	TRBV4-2	CASSQDMGGVLNEQFF	TGTGCCAGCAGCCAAGATATGGGGGGGGTTTTGAATGAGCAGTTCTTC
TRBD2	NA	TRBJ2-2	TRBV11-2	CASSFPGLAHTGELFF	TGTGCCAGCAGCTTTCCGGGACTAGCTCACACCGGGGAGCTGTTTTTT
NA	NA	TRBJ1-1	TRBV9	CASSVSSVRSTEAFF	TGTGCCAGCAGCGTTAGTAGCGTCCGGAGCACTGAAGCTTTCTTT
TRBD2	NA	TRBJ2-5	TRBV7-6	CASSLGSGGVETQYF	TGTGCCAGCAGCTTGGGTAGCGGGGGGGTGGAGACCCAGTACTTC
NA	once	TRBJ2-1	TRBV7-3	CASSLEVGAGSYNEQFF	TGTGCCAGCAGCTTAGAGGTTGGGGCGGGGTCTTACAATGAGCAGTTCTTC
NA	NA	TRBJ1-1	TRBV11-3	CASSLERDTEAFF	TGTGCCAGCAGCTTAGAACGGGACACTGAAGCTTTCTTT
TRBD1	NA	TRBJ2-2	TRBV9	CASSVPLTGGNTGELFF	TGTGCCAGCAGCGTGCCCTTGACAGGGGGCAACACCGGGGAGCTGTTTTTT
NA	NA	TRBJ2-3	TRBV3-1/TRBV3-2	CASSPRMREATNTQYF	TGTGCCAGCAGCCCCAGGATGAGGGAGGCCACGAATACGCAGTATTTT
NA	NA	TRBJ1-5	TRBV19	CASTLGVYSNQPQHF	TGTGCCAGTACCCTCGGGGTTTATAGCAATCAGCCCCAGCATTTT
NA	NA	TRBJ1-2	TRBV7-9	CASSLASRGTPGYTF	TGTGCCAGCAGCTTAGCTTCTAGGGGGACCCCAGGCTACACCTTC
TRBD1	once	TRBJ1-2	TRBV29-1	CSVGTVANYGYTF	TGCAGCGTGGGGACAGTTGCTAACTATGGCTACACCTTC
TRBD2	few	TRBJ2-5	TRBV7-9	CASSRPGGRQETQYF	TGTGCCAGCAGCCGTCCCGGGGGGAGGCAAGAGACCCAGTACTTC
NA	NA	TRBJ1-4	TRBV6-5	CASSLKGRNEKLFF	TGTGCCAGCAGCTTGAAGGGGCGAAATGAAAAACTGTTTTTT
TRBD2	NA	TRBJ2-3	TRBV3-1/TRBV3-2	CASTGTSGSRDTQYF	TGTGCCAGCACAGGGACTAGCGGGTCCCGGGATACGCAGTATTTT
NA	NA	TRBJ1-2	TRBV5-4	CASSLVSGNYGYTF	TGTGCCAGCAGCTTGGTTTCAGGCAACTATGGCTACACCTTC
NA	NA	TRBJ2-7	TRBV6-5	CASSVGQGLRYEQYF	TGTGCCAGCAGCGTCGGTCAGGGCCTTCGGTACGAGCAGTACTTC
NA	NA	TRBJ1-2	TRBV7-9	CASSLVEGVPGGYTF	TGTGCCAGCAGCTTAGTCGAGGGGGTGCCGGGTGGCTACACCTTC
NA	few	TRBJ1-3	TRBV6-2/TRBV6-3	CASSSAGTGGNTIYF	TGTGCCAGCAGTTCGGCGGGAACTGGAGGAAACACCATATATTTT
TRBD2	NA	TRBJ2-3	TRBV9	CASSVQSRGDLFADTQYF	TGTGCCAGCAGCGTCCAATCTCGGGGGGACTTATTCGCAGATACGCAGTATTTT
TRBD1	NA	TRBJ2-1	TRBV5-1	CASSLTGDNYNEQFF	TGCGCCAGCAGCCTTACAGGGGACAACTACAATGAGCAGTTCTTC
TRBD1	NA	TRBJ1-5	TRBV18	CASSPAGTGKKQPQHF	TGTGCCAGCTCACCCGCCGGGACAGGGAAGAAGCAGCCCCAGCATTTT
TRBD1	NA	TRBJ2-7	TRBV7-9	CASSLALRGHPEQYF	TGTGCCAGCAGCTTAGCGCTCAGGGGGCATCCCGAGCAGTACTTC
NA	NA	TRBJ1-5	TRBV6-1	CASSEARTGNQPQHF	TGTGCCAGCAGTGAAGCGCGAACAGGCAATCAGCCCCAGCATTTT
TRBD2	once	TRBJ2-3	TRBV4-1	CASSQLAGGFTDTQYF	TGCGCCAGCAGCCAACTAGCGGGAGGGTTCACAGATACGCAGTATTTT